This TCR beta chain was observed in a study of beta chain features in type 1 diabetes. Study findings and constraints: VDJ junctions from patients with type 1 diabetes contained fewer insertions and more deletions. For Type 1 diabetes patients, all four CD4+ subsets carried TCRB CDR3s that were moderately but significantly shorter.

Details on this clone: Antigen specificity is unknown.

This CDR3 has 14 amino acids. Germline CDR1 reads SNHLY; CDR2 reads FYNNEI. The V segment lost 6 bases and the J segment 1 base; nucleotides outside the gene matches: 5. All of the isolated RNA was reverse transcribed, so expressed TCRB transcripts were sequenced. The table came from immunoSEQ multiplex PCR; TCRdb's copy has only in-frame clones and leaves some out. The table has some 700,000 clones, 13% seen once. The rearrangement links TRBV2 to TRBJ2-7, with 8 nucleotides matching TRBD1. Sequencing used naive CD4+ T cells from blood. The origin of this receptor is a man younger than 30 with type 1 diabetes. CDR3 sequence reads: CASRPTGGSYEQYF. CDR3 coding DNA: TGTGCCAGCAGACCTACAGGGGGGTCCTACGAGCAGTACTTC.